The 2 T cell receptor beta chains below were found in one sample sequenced in a study of cytomegalovirus exposure and HLA in healthy donors. Both 60 Vbeta primers and 13 Jbeta primers went into the PCR. Only in-frame clones appear in the TCRdb table, and some are missing; sequencing was by immunoSEQ multiplex PCR. This table holds fewer than 120,000 clones, over 65% found once. Sequencing was carried out using PBMCs. These receptors were obtained from a man aged 25-40 years in good health and CMV-seropositive.

This clone was seen a single time. This chain connects TRBV5-1 to TRBJ2-7; the match to TRBD2 covers 9 bases. The germline CDR1 and CDR2 sequences are SGHRS and YFSETQ. CDR3 length equals 15 residues. Trimming cost V 0 bases and J 6 bases; bases outside gene matches: 7. The CDR3 spells CASSLEAGGPPEQYF. CDR3 bases: TGCGCCAGCAGCTTGGAGGCGGGGGGGCCTCCCGAGCAGTACTTC.

This sequence joins TRBV7-3 and TRBJ1-1; possible D gene TRBD1, 5 bases. CDR1 is SGHTA, CDR2 FQGTGA, per germline. This CDR3 comprises 13 residues. The V gene lost 5 bases and the J gene lost 8 bases, with 15 bases spanning the gap. The CDR3 DNA reads as TGTGCCAGCAGCAGGACACCGAGGATGGAAGCTTTCTTT. Protein sequence: CASSRTPRMEAFF.